This T cell receptor (beta chain) is drawn from a study of response to subunit inactivated influenza vaccine. General study findings and limits: With each seasonal influenza vaccination, the authors suggested, few new T cells are recruited.

In TCRdb, the RT-PCR reads were re-called with MiXCR into one record per CDR3 protein. The sample holds 630,000 or so distinct CDR3 sequences, approximately 14% seen once. This CDR3 spans 14 amino acids. The germline gives CDR1 MNHEY, CDR2 SVGEGT. As regards this clonotype: Antigen unknown. The junction departs from the called germline gene at one end, perhaps through a read error.

The chain carries TRBV6-2 or TRBV6-3 and TRBJ2-1; 7 bases are a match to TRBD1. This receptor was identified in a man between 50 and 59 years old who received an inactivated influenza vaccine. The starting material was PBMCs from blood, obtained approximately 13 days after vaccination. The CDR3 spells CVSSSNLDRDKQFF. The DNA for the CDR3 is TGTGTCAGCAGTTCTAACCTAGACAGGGATAAGCAGTTCTTC.